Listed here is a single T cell receptor (beta chain). This clonotype occurred many times. No antigen is known for it. Sequence at one end of the junction differs from germline and may be a read error. The germline V gene yields SGHAT for CDR1 and FQNNGV for CDR2. The CDR3 contains 15 residues, cysteine and phenylalanine counted. Here the CDR3 DNA is all that survives: 45 bases in frame from base 1. Amplification of TCR beta CDR3 regions was carried out from RNA transcripts. For the first round of RT-PCR on the TCR CDR3, the HTBI primer set was used together with the Qiagen OneStep RT-PCR kit. Libraries were constructed in a second round of multiplex PCR, after which size selection and purification were performed. Libraries were sequenced paired-end with 100 bp reads on an Illumina HiSeq2000. Turning to the authors' computational methods: Raw data were processed with SOAPnuke, discarding reads with adapters, uncalled bases, mean Phred below 15, or no exact constant-primer or identifier match. High-quality paired reads were merged with COPE v1.2.5, and unique nucleotide sequences were defined as clonotypes. MiTCR v1.1 was used to align the clonotypes against IMGT TRBV, TRBD and TRBJ reference segments. The analysis was restricted to V-J combinations with a frequency above 0.0001, which together covered just over 98% of the repertoires. The TCS score was defined as the ratio of F50 (clonal expansion) to E x V (chaos), calculated using BLOSUM62-based TCRdist between CDR3 peptides within each V-J. Welch's t-statistics and random forest reduced fewer than 600 V-J features to roughly 13, which were used in a naive Bayes classifier (R e1071). TCRdb reran the public reads through fastp at Q25 and MiXCR, keeping productive beta chains. Identical CDR3 protein sequences are pooled into one entry, listed with their most common genes and DNA. These V and J calls are TCRdb output, not the study's own analysis. For this sample there are under 250,000 distinct CDR3 sequences; around 24% appear just once. The top ten hold roughly 40% of the sample.

Ophthalmopathy patients had moderately to severely active disease, Clinical Activity Score of at least 3, NOSPECS grade of at least 4, and duration under 3 months. Any patient with an uncontrolled infection, another autoimmune disease, pregnancy or lactation was excluded. Clinical symptoms, serum thyroxine and TRAb, thyroid ultrasound, and orbital computed tomography formed the basis for the diagnoses. PBMCs were isolated from 10 ml of fresh peripheral blood by Ficoll-Paque density gradient centrifugation. Total RNA was extracted with Trizol reagent, and quality was checked on an Agilent 2100 Bioanalyzer. The source of the sample is a study of T cells in Graves' hyperthyroidism and ophthalmopathy (dated by TCRdb to between 2018 and 2021). Concerning the study at large: Peripheral blood samples were taken at the time of initial diagnosis, prior to any treatment. Whether ophthalmopathy could be predicted prospectively was tested in an independent validation cohort made up of approximately 19 hyperthyroidism patients plus 17 patients who later progressed to ophthalmopathy. To identify distinguishing TCR V-J signatures, a discovery cohort of 90 to 100 patients was used, comprising 43 with Graves' ophthalmopathy and roughly 60 with stable Graves' hyperthyroidism. The paper describes TCR Vbeta CDR3 sequencing of 135 peripheral blood samples, made up of 43 ophthalmopathy patients, roughly 80 hyperthyroidism patients and around 17 progressor patients. Following sampling, methimazole starting at 30 mg daily was given to hyperthyroidism patients, and high-dose intravenous methylprednisolone was given to ophthalmopathy patients. The 100 discovery patients were randomly split 7:3 into training and test sets. In addition, the study compared T-cell repertoires in thyroid tissue and in blood from about six Graves' hyperthyroidism patients.

Beyond this particular receptor, the publication reports: In validation, the model predicted progression to ophthalmopathy a median of 6.5 months before onset, with roughly 68% sensitivity and roughly 77% specificity. Blood samples also contained most of the expanded thyroid clonotypes (frequency above 0.001), which suggests that blood repertoires may reflect thyroid immune responses. In cross-validation, a model built on a 13 V-J signature told ophthalmopathy apart from stable hyperthyroidism with approximately 91% sensitivity and around 83% specificity, and in testing the same model reached 80%/75%. No statistical method was used to fix the sample size in advance, and group allocation was not hidden from the investigators.

The rearranged segments are TRBV11-2 and TRBJ1-1, with the D segment identity uncertain. The TCR comes from a woman between 35 and 50 years old with Graves' ophthalmopathy. The specimen sequenced was blood. The CDR3 region reads CASSVERILNTEAFF. The DNA sequence follows: TGTGCCAGCAGCGTAGAACGGATTTTGAACACTGAAGCTTTCTTT. Reference TRBV11-2 and TRBJ1-1 genes cover what lies past the CDR3, so the full variable domain is EAGVAQSPRYKIIEKRQSVAFWCNPISGHATLYWYQQILGQGPKLLIQFQNNGVVDDSQLPKDRFSAERLKGVDSTLKIQPAKLEDSAVYLCASSVERILNTEAFFGQGTRLTVV.